These 30 T cell receptor gamma chains were all obtained from the same sample, sequenced in a study of gamma delta lymphoproliferative disorders and STAT genes. Sequencing used genomic DNA taken from PBMCs of patients and controls. TCRdb reprocessed the multiplex PCR reads through CATT. The sample contains over 3,500 gamma-chain clones, 7% of which appear only once. Sequenced material: blood. These receptors were obtained from a human donor in good health.

A remark on this clone: No DNA is shown, since the ends of the CDR3 on it are uncertain; the CDR3 is the one TCRdb lists. With the J gene uncalled, the V gene is TRGV10. TRGV10 has ORF status, its function being uncertain. The CDR3 is 22 amino acids in total, end residues counted. CDR3 sequence: CAAWVYPPRIIIRNSLAVEQHF.

Relative to its sample, this clone is medium-sized. The V call is TRGV10, the J call TRGJ1 or TRGJ2. The J gene, left out of TCRdb, was set here by checking the DNA against germline. TRGV10 is annotated as an ORF whose role is uncertain. The CDR3 covers 11 residues. The junction had 2 bases not matched to a gene; V was cut back by 8 bases and J by 3 bases. The DNA for the CDR3 is TGTGCTGCGTGGACTTATTATAAGAAACTCTTT. Its protein is CAAWTYYKKLF.

In this sample, this clone turned up many times. This chain uses TRGV8 with TRGJ1 or TRGJ2. Assignment of the J gene here rests on matching the DNA to germline, because TCRdb gives none. The germline V gene encodes CDR1 VENAVY and CDR2 YDSYNSRV. Trimming removed 3 bases from V and 0 bases from J; junction bases left unmatched: 14. There are 17 residues in the CDR3. CDR3 DNA: TGTGCCACCTGGGATTCCTGGCCTGGTTCGAATTATTATAAGAAACTCTTT. Protein sequence: CATWDSWPGSNYYKKLF.

This clone is judged medium-sized. The rearrangement links TRGV11 to TRGJ1 or TRGJ2. The J gene was missing in TCRdb and was found by matching the end of the DNA to germline. TRGV11 is given ORF status, its function remaining uncertain. V lost 4 bases to trimming and J lost 0 bases; unmatched junction nucleotides: 6. The CDR3 has 15 amino acids. CDR3 residues: CACWIRPSNYYKKLF. Here the CDR3 DNA reads TGTGCCTGCTGGATTAGACCCTCGAATTATTATAAGAAACTCTTT.

This clone is judged medium-sized. The CDR3, as DNA: TGTGCCACCTGGGAATTTGGTCATAAGAAACTCTTT. Encoded protein: CATWEFGHKKLF. The chain links TRGV3 to TRGJ1 or TRGJ2. Matching the DNA to germline supplied the J gene, which TCRdb does not give. The ends lost 4 bases at V and 8 bases at J; junction bases unmatched: 8. The CDR3 runs to 12 residues. Germline V gene lookup returns CDR1 VTNTFY and CDR2 YDVSTARD (reference sequence).

By proportion, this clone is medium-sized. The rearrangement links TRGV10 to TRGJP1. Assignment of the J gene here rests on matching the DNA to germline, because TCRdb gives none. TRGV10 is designated an ORF whose function remains uncertain. CDR3 size: 15 residues. V lost 8 bases and J lost 3; bases outside the gene matches: 10. CDR3 nucleotide sequence: TGTGCTGCGTGGGATTATGGAGCCACTGGTTGGTTCAAGATATTT. As protein: CAAWDYGATGWFKIF.

In this sample, this clone turned up many times. This same CDR3 is encoded by further DNA sequences in the sample. The chain combines TRGV9 with TRGJ1 or TRGJ2. The J gene, left out of TCRdb, was set here by checking the DNA against germline. CDR3 size: 12 residues. The V and J ends lost 4 bases and 3 bases, in that order; junction bases with no gene match: 3. CDR1 is GITISATS, CDR2 ISYDGTV, per germline (reference sequence). The DNA of the CDR3 is TGTGCCTTGTGGGAACTTTATTATAAGAAACTCTTT. Translation gives CALWELYYKKLF.

This clone was seen repeatedly, ten times or more. The V and J genes are TRGV4 and TRGJ1 or TRGJ2. Assignment of the J gene here rests on matching the DNA to germline, because TCRdb gives none. From germline, CDR1 is EGSTGY and CDR2 YDSYTSSV. V trimming: 1 base; J trimming: 10 bases; junction bases outside the gene matches: 4. This CDR3 is 11 amino acids long. CDR3 sequence: CATWDGGKKLF. The CDR3 nucleotides read TGTGCCACCTGGGATGGAGGGAAGAAACTCTTT.

This clone is classed as medium-sized (0.01 to 0.1%). This specimen includes other DNA sequences encoding the same CDR3. CDR3 region: CAAWALYYKKLF. The CDR3 coding sequence is TGTGCTGCGTGGGCCCTTTATTATAAGAAACTCTTT. The chain uses TRGV10 and TRGJ1 or TRGJ2. TCRdb leaves out the J gene; it was filled in here by matching the DNA to germline. TRGV10 is an ORF, with its function uncertain. The trim removed 8 bases at V and 3 bases at J, leaving 5 bases unmatched. The CDR3 runs to 12 residues.

This clone ranks as medium-sized. The rearrangement uses TRGV2 and TRGJ1 or TRGJ2. Germline matching of the DNA provided the J gene here, since TCRdb leaves it blank. The CDR3 consists of 13 residues. V trimming: 0 bases; J trimming: 3 bases; junction bases outside the gene matches: 2. The germline V gene has CDR1 EGSNGY and CDR2 YDSYNSKV. CDR3 loop: CATWDGGYYKKLF. As DNA, the CDR3 is TGTGCCACCTGGGACGGGGGTTATTATAAGAAACTCTTT.

This clone ranks as medium-sized. V usage is TRGV2 and J usage is TRGJ1 or TRGJ2. The J gene was not available in TCRdb and was assigned here by matching the DNA to germline segments. This CDR3 contains 13 residues. Trimming at V came to 0 bases and at J to 6 bases, leaving 5 bases not matched to a gene. Per the germline V gene, CDR1 is EGSNGY and CDR2 is YDSYNSKV. The CDR3 loop is CATWDGRRYKKLF. The CDR3, as DNA: TGTGCCACCTGGGACGGGCGGCGTTATAAGAAACTCTTT.

This clone is termed medium-sized. The chain uses TRGV4 and TRGJ1 or TRGJ2. The J gene is not listed in TCRdb, so it was assigned here from a DNA match to germline. The V gene's germline CDR1 is EGSTGY and CDR2 YDSYTSSV. This CDR3 has 11 amino acids. Unmatched junction bases numbered 6, after V lost 3 bases and J lost 10 bases. The CDR3 nucleotides read TGTGCCACCTGGGATCGAGGGAAGAAACTCTTT. This codes for CATWDRGKKLF.

By share, this clone ranks as medium-sized (0.01 to 0.1%). V and J are TRGV10 and TRGJP1. The J gene comes from matching the DNA to germline here; TCRdb lacks it. TRGV10 is an ORF, with its function uncertain. J gave up 6 bases and V 8 bases, and 7 bases lay outside the gene matches. The CDR3 is made up of 13 amino acids. The CDR3 protein is CAAWDSPGWFKIF. CDR3 coding DNA: TGTGCTGCGTGGGATTCTCCTGGTTGGTTCAAGATATTT.

By frequency in the sample, this clone is medium-sized. The V call is TRGV10, the J call TRGJ1 or TRGJ2. TCRdb is silent on the J gene; assignment here came from matching the DNA to germline. TRGV10 is an ORF, with its function uncertain. This CDR3 has 15 amino acids. Trimming took 8 bases from V and 2 from J; bases not matched to a gene: 13. CDR3 protein: CAAWDKTLDYYKKLF. CDR3 DNA: TGTGCTGCGTGGGATAAGACGCTGGATTATTATAAGAAACTCTTT.

Within the sample, this clone is medium-sized. The chain recombines TRGV10 with TRGJ1 or TRGJ2. The J gene, left out of TCRdb, was set here by checking the DNA against germline. TRGV10 is designated an ORF whose function remains uncertain. This CDR3 region has 13 residues. V gave up 8 bases and J gave up 4 bases; unmatched junction bases: 9. The CDR3 DNA follows: TGTGCTGCGTGGGATTGTGAGTATTATAAGAAACTCTTT. Its protein product is CAAWDCEYYKKLF.

This clone is medium-sized within its sample. CDR3 amino acids: CAAWEYSSDWIKTF. In nucleotides, the CDR3 is TGTGCTGCGTGGGAATATAGTAGTGATTGGATCAAGACGTTT. The V call is TRGV10, the J call TRGJP2. As TCRdb names no J gene, one was assigned here on the basis of a DNA match to germline. TRGV10 is recorded as an ORF, its role being uncertain. This CDR3 region has 14 residues. V shed 8 bases, J shed 0 bases, and the junction held 4 bases outside the gene matches.

By its share, this clone is medium-sized. The chain couples TRGV2 to TRGJP2. The J gene is not listed in TCRdb, so it was assigned here from a DNA match to germline. Germline V CDR1 and CDR2: EGSNGY, YDSYNSKV. CDR3 length equals 14 residues. V gave up 6 bases and J gave up 3 bases; unmatched junction bases: 7. CDR3 sequence reads: CATWSRGSDWIKTF. CDR3 in DNA: TGTGCCACCTGGTCTAGGGGTAGTGATTGGATCAAGACGTTT.

By proportion, this clone is medium-sized. The chain combines TRGV10 with TRGJ1 or TRGJ2. The J gene, not given by TCRdb, was assigned here from a germline match of the nucleotide sequence. TRGV10 belongs to the ORF category, with a function that is uncertain. The V gene end was trimmed by 8 bases and the J gene end by 5 bases; junction bases not matched to a gene: 4. This CDR3 contains 11 residues. The CDR3 here is CAAWEDYKKLF. The DNA for the CDR3 is TGTGCTGCGTGGGAGGATTATAAGAAACTCTTT.

By sample share, this clone is medium-sized. The V gene is TRGV10, the J gene TRGJ1 or TRGJ2. The J gene, left out of TCRdb, was set here by checking the DNA against germline. TRGV10 is reported as an ORF; its role is uncertain. The CDR3 spans 11 residues. The ends lost 8 bases at V and 8 bases at J; junction bases unmatched: 7. CDR3 DNA sequence: TGTGCTGCGTGGGATTGGGATAAGAAACTCTTT. This codes for CAAWDWDKKLF.

This clone qualifies as medium-sized (0.01 to 0.1%). The chain combines TRGV10 with TRGJ1 or TRGJ2. In the absence of a J gene in TCRdb, the DNA was matched to germline to assign it here. TRGV10 is an open reading frame whose function is uncertain. This CDR3 comprises 12 residues. Trimming cost V 7 bases and J 10 bases; bases outside gene matches: 11. The CDR3 reads CAAWYPQLKKLF. The CDR3, as DNA: TGTGCTGCGTGGTACCCGCAATTGAAGAAACTCTTT.

Sample share makes this clone medium-sized. The chain carries TRGV3 and TRGJ1 or TRGJ2. No J gene was available from TCRdb, and it was assigned here by a germline match of the DNA. The CDR3 is made up of 12 amino acids. Trimming at V came to 2 bases and at J to 9 bases, leaving 7 bases not matched to a gene. Germline-derived CDR1 and CDR2 are VTNTFY and YDVSTARD (reference sequence). The CDR3 nucleotides are TGTGCCACCTGGGACACTCCACCTAAGAAACTCTTT. Translating gives CATWDTPPKKLF.

This clone showed up many times. Other DNA sequences of this sample code for an identical CDR3. J is TRGJ1 or TRGJ2 and V is TRGV9. TCRdb gives no J gene; it was assigned here by matching the DNA to germline. After removal of 5 bases from V and 3 bases from J, the junction contained 1 base not matched to a gene. This CDR3 contains 11 residues. CDR1 GITISATS and CDR2 ISYDGTV come from the germline V gene (reference sequence). CDR3 nucleotide sequence: TGTGCCTTGTGGGTTTATTATAAGAAACTCTTT. Amino acids: CALWVYYKKLF.

Judged by abundance, this clone is medium-sized (0.01 to 0.1%). The chain is built from TRGV8 and TRGJ1 or TRGJ2. Matching the DNA to germline supplied the J gene, which TCRdb does not give. Germline V gene lookup returns CDR1 VENAVY and CDR2 YDSYNSRV. The V gene end was trimmed by 1 base and the J gene end by 6 bases; junction bases not matched to a gene: 9. The CDR3 extends over 14 amino acids. The chain's CDR3 is CATWDSPSGYKKLF. CDR3 sequence (DNA): TGTGCCACCTGGGATAGTCCCTCCGGTTATAAGAAACTCTTT.

This clone came up many times. The chain links TRGV2 to TRGJ1 or TRGJ2. TCRdb offers no J gene call, so here the DNA was matched to germline to obtain one. The V gene end was trimmed by 3 bases and the J gene end by 4 bases; junction bases not matched to a gene: 3. The CDR3 runs 12 residues. Per the germline V gene, CDR1 is EGSNGY and CDR2 is YDSYNSKV. CDR3 protein: CATWDQYYKKLF. DNA for the CDR3: TGTGCCACCTGGGACCAGTATTATAAGAAACTCTTT.

This clone has a handful of counts. The CDR3 nucleotides are TGTGCCACCTGGGACGGGGATGATTGGATCAAGACGTTT. This gives the protein CATWDGDDWIKTF. The V gene is TRGV2, the J gene TRGJP2. The J gene is absent in TCRdb and was assigned here via DNA matching to germline. The V segment lost 0 bases and the J segment 7 bases; nucleotides outside the gene matches: 2. The germline gives CDR1 EGSNGY, CDR2 YDSYNSKV. The CDR3 is made up of 13 amino acids.

Sample share makes this clone medium-sized (0.01 to 0.1%). The chain has TRGV10 and TRGJ1 or TRGJ2. TCRdb carries no J gene annotation; the J gene was assigned here by matching the DNA with germline. TRGV10 is marked as an open reading frame, function uncertain. Trimming removed 8 bases from V and 3 bases from J; junction bases left unmatched: 5. CDR3 length equals 12 residues. The CDR3 DNA reads TGTGCTGCGTGGGAATCTTATTATAAGAAACTCTTT. This translates into CAAWESYYKKLF.

Sample share makes this clone medium-sized. The genes are TRGV10 and TRGJP1. TCRdb leaves out the J gene; it was filled in here by matching the DNA to germline. TRGV10 is an open reading frame, and its role is uncertain. This CDR3 has 18 amino acids. J lost 10 bases, V lost 8 bases, and 26 bases had no gene match. The CDR3 DNA follows: TGTGCTGCGTGGGATTATCGGCTGTGGGGAAACTCCGATTGGTTCAAGATATTT. Translated, it gives CAAWDYRLWGNSDWFKIF.

By its share, this clone is medium-sized. Distinct nucleotide sequences in the sample also encode this CDR3. J is TRGJ1 or TRGJ2 and V is TRGV3. The J gene was not available in TCRdb and was assigned here by matching the DNA to germline segments. CDR1 is VTNTFY and CDR2 is YDVSTARD in the germline V gene (reference sequence). Trimming cost V 0 bases and J 4 bases; bases outside gene matches: 3. The CDR3 loop spans 13 amino acids. CDR3 residues: CATWDRRYYKKLF. The CDR3, as DNA: TGTGCCACCTGGGACAGGAGGTATTATAAGAAACTCTTT.

By share of the sample, this clone is medium-sized. The chain employs TRGV8 and TRGJ1 or TRGJ2. The J gene is not listed in TCRdb, so it was assigned here from a DNA match to germline. V lost 9 bases and J lost 7; bases outside the gene matches: 9. Germline loops: CDR1 VENAVY, CDR2 YDSYNSRV. The CDR3 sequence is 11 residues long. CDR3: CATHSGYKKLF. CDR3 nucleotides: TGTGCCACCCACTCGGGGTATAAGAAACTCTTT.

By sample share, this clone is medium-sized. The chain employs TRGV4 and TRGJP1. The J gene was missing in TCRdb and was found by matching the end of the DNA to germline. V lost 4 bases to trimming and J lost 3 bases; unmatched junction nucleotides: 5. Looked up from germline, CDR1 is EGSTGY and CDR2 is YDSYTSSV. The CDR3 spans 14 residues. As DNA, the CDR3 is TGTGCCACCTGGGACTTGGCCACTGGTTGGTTCAAGATATTT. Its translation: CATWDLATGWFKIF.